This record concerns one T cell receptor beta chain sequence. CDR1 and CDR2 (germline): KGHSH, LQKENI. CDR3 size: 14 residues. The V and J ends lost 4 bases and 3 bases, in that order; junction bases with no gene match: 6. This entry comes from a study of blood T cell repertoires in COVID-19. The overall study: Sites in the United States, Italy and Spain provided acute and convalescent COVID-19 samples. T cells, B-cell-depleted T cells, or PBMCs provided the cDNA or gDNA that served as material.

Here immunoSEQ multiplex PCR was the method, and the copy in TCRdb shows in-frame clones only, minus some. This table holds about 300,000 clones, around 85% found once. Ages ranged from about 18 to 89 years, with residence in 24 US areas. In assigning cohorts, the study relied on participant-reported clinical history. This receptor was obtained from a woman aged 25 to 39 who had been exposed to COVID-19. The sequenced material came from PBMCs or T cells enriched from blood (not recorded which). J is TRBJ2-7 and V is TRBV18, with 7 bases aligning to TRBD1. The CDR3 DNA sequence: TGTGCCAGCTCACGGATGGGACAGAACTACGAGCAGTACTTC. Protein product: CASSRMGQNYEQYF.